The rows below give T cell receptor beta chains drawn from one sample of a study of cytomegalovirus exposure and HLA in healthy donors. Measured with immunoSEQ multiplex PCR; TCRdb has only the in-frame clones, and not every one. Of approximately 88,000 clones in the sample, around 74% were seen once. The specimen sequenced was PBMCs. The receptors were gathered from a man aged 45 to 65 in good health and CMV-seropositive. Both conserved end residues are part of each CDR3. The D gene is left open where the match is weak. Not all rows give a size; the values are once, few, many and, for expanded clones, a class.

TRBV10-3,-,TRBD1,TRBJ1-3,CAISDLQGPASGNTIYF,TGTGCCATCAGTGACTTACAGGGGCCGGCCTCTGGAAACACCATATATTTT
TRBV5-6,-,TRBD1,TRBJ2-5,CASSYRTGTETQYF,TGTGCCAGCAGTTACCGGACAGGGACGGAGACCCAGTACTTC
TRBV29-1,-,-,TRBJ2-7,CSVGGQGIDEQYF,TGCAGCGTTGGAGGGCAGGGGATCGACGAGCAGTACTTC
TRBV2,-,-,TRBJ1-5,CASSEQGLGQPQHF,TGTGCCAGCAGTGAACAGGGGTTGGGGCAGCCCCAGCATTTT
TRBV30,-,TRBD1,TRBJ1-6,CAWSSRDRGRGSPLHF,TGTGCCTGGAGTAGCCGGGACAGGGGAAGGGGCTCACCCCTCCACTTT
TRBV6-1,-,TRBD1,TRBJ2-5,CAAGDRGITETQYF,TGTGCCGCAGGGGACAGGGGAATTACAGAGACCCAGTACTTC
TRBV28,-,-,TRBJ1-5,CASAPVGGTSNQPQNF,TGTGCCAGCGCCCCAGTTGGGGGGACTAGCAATCAGCCCCAGAATTTT
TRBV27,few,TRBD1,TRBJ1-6,CASSLLGQGYNSPLHF,TGTGCCAGCAGTTTACTTGGACAGGGGTATAATTCACCCCTCCACTTT
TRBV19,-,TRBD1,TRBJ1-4,CASKGQVNEKLFF,TGTGCCAGTAAAGGACAGGTTAATGAAAAACTGTTTTTT
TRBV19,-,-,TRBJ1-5,CASSIYTGARNQPQHF,TGTGCCAGTAGTATCTATACAGGCGCCCGCAATCAGCCCCAGCATTTT
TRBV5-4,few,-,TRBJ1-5,CASSIQGLGNQPQHF,TGTGCCAGCAGCATACAGGGTTTGGGCAATCAGCCCCAGCATTTT
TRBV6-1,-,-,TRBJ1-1,CASSEVGSGTEAFF,TGTGCCAGCAGTGAAGTTGGTTCAGGCACTGAAGCTTTCTTT
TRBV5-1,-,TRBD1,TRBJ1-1,CASSQGTGMGTEAFF,TGCGCCAGCAGCCAAGGGACAGGGATGGGCACTGAAGCTTTCTTT
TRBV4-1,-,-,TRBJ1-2,CASSQDLGRNGYTF,TGCGCCAGCAGCCAAGATCTAGGAAGGAATGGCTACACCTTC
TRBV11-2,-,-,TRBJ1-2,CASSSLRASYGYTF,TGTGCCAGCAGCTCCCTGCGGGCCAGCTATGGCTACACCTTC
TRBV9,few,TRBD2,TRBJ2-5,CASSADSGGPRETQYF,TGTGCCAGCAGCGCAGATAGCGGGGGCCCTCGGGAGACCCAGTACTTC
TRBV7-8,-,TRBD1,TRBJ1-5,CASSLEWTGGIQPQHF,TGTGCCAGCAGCTTAGAATGGACAGGGGGTATCCAGCCCCAGCATTTT
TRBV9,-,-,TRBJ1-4,CASSVAGGLGEKLFF,TGTGCCAGCAGCGTAGCAGGAGGGTTGGGGGAAAAACTGTTTTTT